This T cell receptor (beta chain) was sequenced in a study of early T cells in non-severe SARS-CoV-2 infection. Study-level background: Investigators sequenced bulk RNA drawn from unsorted whole blood, and chains remained unpaired.

This clonotype was found a few times. Germline CDR1 reads KGHDR; CDR2 reads SFDVKD. This CDR3 is 18 amino acids long. V lost 4 bases, J lost 3 bases, and 13 bases stayed unmatched. In TCRdb, the 5' RACE reads were re-called with MiXCR into one record per CDR3 protein. Here the sample spans about 88,000 distinct CDR3 sequences, 15% being singletons. The sequence came from an adult who was a healthcare worker with PCR-confirmed SARS-CoV-2 infection or an uninfected control (not recorded which). The chain couples TRBV24-1 to TRBJ2-1, with 8 bases fitting TRBD2. Material for sequencing was whole blood. CDR3 in DNA: TGTGCCACCAGTGACCCTGACCTTAAAGCGGGAGTCTACAATGAGCAGTTCTTC. Translating gives CATSDPDLKAGVYNEQFF.